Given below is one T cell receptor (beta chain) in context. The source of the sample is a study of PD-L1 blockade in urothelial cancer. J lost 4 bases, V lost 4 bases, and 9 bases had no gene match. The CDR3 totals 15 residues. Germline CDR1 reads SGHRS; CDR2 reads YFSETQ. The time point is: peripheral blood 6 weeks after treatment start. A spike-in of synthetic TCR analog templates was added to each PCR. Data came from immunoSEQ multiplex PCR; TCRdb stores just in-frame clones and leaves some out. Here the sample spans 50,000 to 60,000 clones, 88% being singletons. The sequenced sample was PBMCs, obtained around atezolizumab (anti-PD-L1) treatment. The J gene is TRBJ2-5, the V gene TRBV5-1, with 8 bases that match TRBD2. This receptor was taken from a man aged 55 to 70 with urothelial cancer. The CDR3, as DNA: TGCGCCAGCAGCGCAATGGACGGGGGGGGAGAGACCCAGTACTTC. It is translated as CASSAMDGGGETQYF.